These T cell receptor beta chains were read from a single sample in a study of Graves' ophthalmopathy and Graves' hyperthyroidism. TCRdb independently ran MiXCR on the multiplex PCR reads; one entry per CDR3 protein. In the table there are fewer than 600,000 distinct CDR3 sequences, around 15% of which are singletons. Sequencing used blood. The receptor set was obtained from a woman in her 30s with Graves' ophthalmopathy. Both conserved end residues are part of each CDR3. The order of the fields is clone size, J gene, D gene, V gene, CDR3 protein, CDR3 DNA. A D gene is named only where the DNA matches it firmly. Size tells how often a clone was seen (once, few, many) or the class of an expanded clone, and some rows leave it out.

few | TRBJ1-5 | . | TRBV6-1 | CASSESFGGSQPQHF | TGTGCCAGCAGTGAAAGTTTCGGGGGGAGTCAGCCCCAGCATTTT
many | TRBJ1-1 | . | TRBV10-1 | CASSAAGEWNTEAFF | TGCGCCAGCAGTGCCGCAGGGGAATGGAACACTGAAGCTTTCTTT
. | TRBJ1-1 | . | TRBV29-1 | CSVGNRVGNTEAFF | TGCAGCGTGGGCAACAGAGTGGGGAACACTGAAGCTTTCTTT
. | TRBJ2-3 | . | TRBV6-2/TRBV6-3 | CASSYFDTQYF | TGTGCCAGCAGTTACTTTGATACGCAGTATTTT
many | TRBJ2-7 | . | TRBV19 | CASSISPGYEQYF | TGTGCCAGTAGTATATCTCCAGGTTACGAGCAGTACTTC
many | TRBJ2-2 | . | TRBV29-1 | CSVEDSNTGELFF | TGCAGCGTTGAGGACAGTAACACCGGGGAGCTGTTTTTT
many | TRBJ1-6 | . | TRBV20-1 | CSASRSNSPLHF | TGCAGTGCTAGCAGGTCCAATTCACCCCTCCACTTT
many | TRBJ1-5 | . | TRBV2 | CASSAEDNQPQHF | TGTGCCAGCAGTGCTGAGGACAATCAGCCCCAGCATTTT
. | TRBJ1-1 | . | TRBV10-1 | CASSESLNTEAFF | TGCGCCAGCAGTGAGTCGCTGAACACTGAAGCTTTCTTT
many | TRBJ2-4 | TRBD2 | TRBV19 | CASSLTSGTLNIQYF | TGTGCCAGTAGTTTGACTAGCGGGACATTAAACATTCAGTACTTC
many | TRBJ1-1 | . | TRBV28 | CASSLSGATEAFF | TGTGCCAGCAGTTTATCGGGGGCTACTGAAGCTTTCTTT
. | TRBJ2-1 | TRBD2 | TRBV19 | CASSIGIGGGGYNEQFF | TGTGCCAGTAGTATTGGTATTGGTGGCGGGGGCTACAATGAGCAGTTCTTC
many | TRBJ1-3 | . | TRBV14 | CATRTVSGNTIYF | TGTGCCACCCGGACAGTCTCTGGAAACACCATATATTTT
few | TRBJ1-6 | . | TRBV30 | CAWTPQERADYNSPLHF | TGTGCCTGGACCCCACAGGAGAGAGCCGACTATAATTCACCCCTCCACTTT
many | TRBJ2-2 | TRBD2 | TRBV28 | CASSRFGTSGGNTGELFF | TGTGCCAGCAGTCGATTTGGGACTAGCGGGGGGAACACCGGGGAGCTGTTTTTT
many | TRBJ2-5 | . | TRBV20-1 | CSVKGEQTQYF | TGCAGTGTTAAGGGGGAACAGACCCAGTACTTC
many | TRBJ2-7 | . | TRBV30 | CAWRGSSWYEQYF | TGTGCCTGGAGAGGGTCTAGCTGGTACGAGCAGTACTTC
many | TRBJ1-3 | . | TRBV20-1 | CSATDRAGNTIYF | TGCAGTGCTACCGACAGAGCTGGAAACACCATATATTTT
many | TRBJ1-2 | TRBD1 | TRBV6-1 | CASRRQGHGYTF | TGTGCCAGCAGGAGACAGGGCCATGGCTACACCTTC
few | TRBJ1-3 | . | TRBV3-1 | CASSQGVPGNTIYF | TGTGCCAGCAGCCAAGGAGTACCTGGAAACACCATATATTTT
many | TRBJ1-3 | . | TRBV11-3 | CASSLDSKGNTIYF | TGTGCCAGCAGCCTGGACAGTAAGGGAAACACCATATATTTT
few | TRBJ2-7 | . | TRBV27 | CASSSPGQPYEQYF | TGTGCCAGCAGTTCCCCAGGACAACCCTACGAGCAGTACTTC
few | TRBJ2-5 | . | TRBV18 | CASSPLVGGETQYF | TGTGCCAGCTCACCATTGGTAGGCGGAGAGACCCAGTACTTC
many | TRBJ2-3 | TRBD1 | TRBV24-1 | CATSDPGQITDTQYF | TGTGCCACCAGTGATCCGGGACAGATCACAGATACGCAGTATTTT
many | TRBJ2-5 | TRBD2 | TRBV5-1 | CASSGGSGEETQYF | TGCGCCAGCAGCGGGGGGAGCGGGGAAGAGACCCAGTACTTC
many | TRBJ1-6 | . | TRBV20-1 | CSAEGAVRNSPLHF | TGCAGTGCTGAAGGAGCAGTACGAAATTCACCCCTCCACTTT
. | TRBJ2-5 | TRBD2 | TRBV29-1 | CSVEEEAGGLETQYF | TGCAGCGTTGAAGAGGAAGCGGGGGGGCTGGAGACCCAGTACTTC
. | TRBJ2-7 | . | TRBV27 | CASSWSGPHDEQYF | TGTGCCAGCAGTTGGAGTGGACCCCATGACGAGCAGTACTTC
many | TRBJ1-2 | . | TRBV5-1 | CASSLDGDYGYTF | TGCGCCAGCAGCTTGGACGGCGACTATGGCTACACCTTC
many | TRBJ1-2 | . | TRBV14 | CASSQRGSVLYGYTF | TGTGCCAGCAGCCAAAGGGGGTCCGTCCTTTATGGCTACACCTTC
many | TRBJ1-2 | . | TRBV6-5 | CASSYDSRDYGYTF | TGTGCCAGCAGTTACGATTCGAGGGACTATGGCTACACCTTC
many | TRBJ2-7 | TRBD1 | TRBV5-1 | CASTQGVPYEQYF | TGCGCCAGCACCCAGGGGGTACCCTACGAGCAGTACTTC
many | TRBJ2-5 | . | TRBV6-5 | CASSYGPGSSVKETQYF | TGTGCCAGCAGTTACGGGCCCGGCAGTAGCGTAAAAGAGACCCAGTACTTC
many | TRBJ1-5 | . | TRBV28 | CASSRPGQKTQHF | TGTGCCAGCAGTCGACCGGGACAAAAAACCCAGCATTTT
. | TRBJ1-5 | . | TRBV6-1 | CASSEQGIGNQPKHF | TGTGCCAGCAGTGAACAGGGGATCGGCAATCAGCCCAAGCATTTT
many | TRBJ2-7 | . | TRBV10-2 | CASSEGGSLYEQYF | TGCGCCAGCAGTGAGGGGGGCTCTCTTTACGAGCAGTACTTC
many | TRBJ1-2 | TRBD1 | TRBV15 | CATSRDVEGTAYGYTF | TGTGCCACCAGCAGAGATGTTGAAGGGACAGCTTATGGCTACACCTTC
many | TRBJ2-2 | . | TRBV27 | CASRPQNTGELFF | TGTGCCAGCAGACCCCAGAACACCGGGGAGCTGTTTTTT